The 17 T cell receptor beta chains given below trace back to one sample, sequenced in a study of blood T cell repertoires in COVID-19. Only in-frame clones appear in the TCRdb table, and some are missing; sequencing was by immunoSEQ multiplex PCR. Of 200,000 to 300,000 clones listed, approximately 89% were seen once; the top ten hold about 5.9%. Sequencing used peripheral blood. Receptors were obtained from a woman in her thirties with COVID-19, enrolled during active disease.

The CDR3 coding sequence is TGTGCCAGCAGCCCGCGTTTACTAACAGAGACCCAGTACTTC. The encoded protein is CASSPRLLTETQYF. This rearrangement joins TRBV9 to TRBJ2-5, with unresolved D. The ends were cut back, 4 bases at V and 4 bases at J, with 14 bases in the middle. This CDR3 region has 14 residues. Germline V gene sequence: CDR1 SGDLS, CDR2 YYNGEE.

This clone was seen a single time. V gene TRBV18 combines with J gene TRBJ1-1; TRBD1 might be the D (5 bases). The germline V gene encodes CDR1 KGHSH and CDR2 LQKENI. V was shortened by 3 bases and J by 5 bases, with 16 bases between the two germline ends. CDR3 size: 15 residues. CDR3 DNA: TGTGCCAGCTCACCTCCGGGGGGAAGTGGGACTGAAGCTTTCTTT. Translated, it gives CASSPPGGSGTEAFF.

The chain recombines TRBV7-9 with TRBJ1-5, with a possible D match to TRBD1 (6 bases). This CDR3 contains 14 residues. CDR1 and CDR2 from the germline V gene are SEHNR and FQNEAQ (reference sequence). Trimming cost V 4 bases and J 9 bases, with 16 bases left between them. In DNA form, the CDR3 reads TGTGCCAGCAGCTCAGACAGGCCGGGTCCGCCCCAGCATTTT. It yields the protein CASSSDRPGPPQHF.

The gene calls are TRBV2 and TRBJ1-1; no reliable D call. This CDR3 is 14 amino acids long. V lost 4 bases to trimming and J lost 3 bases, with 12 bases between them. From germline, CDR1 is SNHLY and CDR2 FYNNEI. The CDR3 protein is CASSAERDYTEAFF. In nucleotides, the CDR3 is TGTGCCAGCAGTGCCGAGCGGGATTACACTGAAGCTTTCTTT.

The J gene is TRBJ1-6, the V gene TRBV3-1 (or the pseudogene TRBV3-2); 8 nucleotides line up with TRBD1. The CDR3 has 19 amino acids. The trim removed 0 bases at V and 2 bases at J, leaving 9 bases unmatched. Looked up from germline, CDR1 is LGHDT and CDR2 is YNNKEL (reference sequence). CDR3: CASSQERDRLLPYNSPLHF. The CDR3 DNA reads as TGTGCCAGCAGCCAAGAAAGGGACAGGCTCTTACCCTATAATTCACCCCTCCACTTT.

The genes are TRBV5-6 and TRBJ1-5, with 7 bases matching TRBD1. Germline V lookup: CDR1 SGHDT, CDR2 YYEEEE. The V gene end was trimmed by 4 bases and the J gene end by 0 bases; junction bases not matched to a gene: 7. The CDR3 covers 16 residues. The CDR3 protein is CASSLRTGNSNQPQHF. CDR3 in DNA: TGTGCCAGCAGCCTTAGGACAGGTAATAGCAATCAGCCCCAGCATTTT.

V is TRBV28 and J is TRBJ1-1; 7 bases map to TRBD1. Germline lookup yields CDR1 MDHEN and CDR2 SYDVKM. V lost 10 bases, J lost 8 bases, and 10 bases stayed unmatched. The CDR3 length is 12 residues. CDR3 in amino acids: CATKTGQPEAFF. CDR3 in DNA: TGTGCCACGAAAACGGGACAGCCCGAAGCTTTCTTT.

The chain recombines TRBV19 with TRBJ1-1; possibly TRBD1 for D (6 bases). V was clipped by 6 bases and J by 5 bases, with 19 bases between them. There are 15 residues in the CDR3. Germline assignment: CDR1 LNHDA and CDR2 SQIVND (reference sequence). The CDR3 is CASSPQRGGVTEAFF. The CDR3 region has the DNA TGTGCCAGTAGCCCGCAGAGAGGGGGAGTGACTGAAGCTTTCTTT.

CDR3 nucleotides: TGCGCCAGCAGCCAAGGCCGGGGGGAAAGCACAGATACGCAGTATTTT. This encodes CASSQGRGESTDTQYF. The chain joins TRBV4-3 to TRBJ2-3; the match to TRBD2 covers 7 bases. Germline CDR1 reads LGHNA; CDR2 reads YSLEER. V gave up 1 base and J gave up 0 bases; unmatched junction bases: 4. CDR3 length: 16 amino acids.

V and J are TRBV6-5 and TRBJ2-2, with a tentative D call TRBD2 (6 bases). The CDR3 covers 16 residues. V lost 0 bases, J lost 4 bases, and 12 bases lay in between. Germline CDR1 reads MNHEY; CDR2 reads SVGAGI. The CDR3 sequence is CASSYSLAAVTGELFF. Here the CDR3 DNA reads TGTGCCAGCAGTTACTCACTAGCAGCCGTCACCGGGGAGCTGTTTTTT.

V and J are TRBV4-1 and TRBJ1-5; D not resolved. Germline-derived CDR1 and CDR2 are MGHRA and YSYEKL. Trimming left V 0 bases short and J 5 bases short, with 5 bases between. The CDR3 extends over 13 amino acids. In nucleotides, the CDR3 is TGCGCCAGCAGCCAAGAGGGCGATCAGCCCCAGCATTTT. Translating gives CASSQEGDQPQHF.

J is TRBJ2-1 and V is TRBV7-2, with TRBD1 matching over 7 bases. Trimming cost V 4 bases and J 5 bases; bases outside gene matches: 5. Germline V CDR1 and CDR2: SGHTA, FQGNSA. The CDR3 has 14 residues. In nucleotides, the CDR3 is TGTGCCAGCAGCTCCCCGGGACAGCACAATGAGCAGTTCTTC. This codes for CASSSPGQHNEQFF. Based on the CDR3 plus reference TRBV7-2 and TRBJ2-1, the full variable domain is GAGVSQSPSNKVTEKGKDVELRCDPISGHTALYWYRQSLGQGLEFLIYFQGNSAPDKSGLPSDRFSAERTGGSVSTLTIQRTQQEDSAVYLCASSSPGQHNEQFFGPGTRLTVL.

The V call is TRBV10-2, the J call TRBJ2-1, with 7 nucleotides matching TRBD1. V was pared by 8 bases and J by 5 bases, with 9 bases of the junction left unmatched. Germline V gene lookup returns CDR1 WSHSY and CDR2 SAAADI. The CDR3 loop spans 14 amino acids. Written as DNA, the CDR3 is TGCGCCAGCGGCTCCGGGACAGACGACAATGAGCAGTTCTTC. Translation: CASGSGTDDNEQFF.

The rearrangement joins TRBV29-1 to TRBJ2-6; TRBD1 matches at 9 bases. The germline CDR1 and CDR2 sequences are SQVTM and ANQGSEA. Trimming took 3 bases from V and 3 from J; bases not matched to a gene: 3. The CDR3 is 15 amino acids. CDR3 sequence (DNA): TGCAGCGTTGAGGACAGGGGTGGTGGGGCCAACGTCCTGACTTTC. This sequence encodes CSVEDRGGGANVLTF.

The genes are TRBV11-3 and TRBJ1-1; D ambiguous. V shed 5 bases and J shed 7 bases, with 8 bases lying between them. Germline CDR1 is SGHNT and CDR2 is YENEEA. The CDR3 length is 11 residues. The CDR3 DNA is TGTGCCAGCAGCCTCCGAGGTGAAGCTTTCTTT. Translated: CASSLRGEAFF.

V and J are TRBV29-1 and TRBJ2-3; D call uncertain. Per the germline V gene, CDR1 is SQVTM and CDR2 is ANQGSEA. V lost 4 bases, J lost 0 bases, and 11 bases lay in between. CDR3 size: 14 residues. The CDR3 spells CSVVSPTSTDTQYF. The CDR3 nucleotides read TGCAGCGTTGTTTCTCCTACTAGCACAGATACGCAGTATTTT.

In this sample, this clone turned up once. V usage is TRBV29-1 and J usage is TRBJ1-3; perhaps TRBD1 as D (5 bases). Germline V gene sequence: CDR1 SQVTM, CDR2 ANQGSEA. With 4 bases removed from V and 0 bases from J, the gap between germline ends came to 10 bases. CDR3 length: 14 amino acids. The CDR3 DNA is TGCAGCGTTGGACAGTTAAACTCTGGAAACACCATATATTTT. Translating gives CSVGQLNSGNTIYF.